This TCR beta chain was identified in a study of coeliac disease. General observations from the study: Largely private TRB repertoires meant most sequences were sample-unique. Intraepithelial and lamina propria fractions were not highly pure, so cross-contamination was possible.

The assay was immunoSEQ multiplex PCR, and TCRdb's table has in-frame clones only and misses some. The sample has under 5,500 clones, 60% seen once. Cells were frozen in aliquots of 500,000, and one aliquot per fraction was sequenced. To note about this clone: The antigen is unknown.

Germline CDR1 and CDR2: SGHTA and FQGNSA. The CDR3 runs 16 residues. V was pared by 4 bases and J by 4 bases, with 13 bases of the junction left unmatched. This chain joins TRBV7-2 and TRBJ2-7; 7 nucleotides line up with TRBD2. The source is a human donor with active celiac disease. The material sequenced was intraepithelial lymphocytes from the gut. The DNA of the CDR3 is TGTGCCAGCAGCTCCCGGCAGGCTAGCGGAGTGTACGAGCAGTACTTC. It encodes CASSSRQASGVYEQYF.